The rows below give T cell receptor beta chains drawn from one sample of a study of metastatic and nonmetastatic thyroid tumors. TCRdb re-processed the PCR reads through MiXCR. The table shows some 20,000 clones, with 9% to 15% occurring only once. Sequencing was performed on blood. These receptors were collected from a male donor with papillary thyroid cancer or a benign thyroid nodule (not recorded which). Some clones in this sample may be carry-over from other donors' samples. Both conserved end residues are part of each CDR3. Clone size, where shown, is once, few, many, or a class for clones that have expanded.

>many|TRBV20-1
CSAARTHMGEAFF
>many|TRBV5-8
CASSSGLAPDTQYF
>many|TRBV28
CASSLWSRNTGELFF
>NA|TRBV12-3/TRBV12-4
CASSLGGLNTEAFF
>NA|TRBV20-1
CSASGGEEAFF
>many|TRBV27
CASSNGLAGGWYNEQFF
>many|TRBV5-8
CASSFRGPGATGELFF
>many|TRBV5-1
CASSLAIRGSYNEQFF
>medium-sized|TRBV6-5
CASSYEGQGHTF
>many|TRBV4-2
CASSQRLVEGTDTQYF
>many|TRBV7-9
CASSRTDYEQYF
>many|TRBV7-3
CASSLRPISSSYNEQFF
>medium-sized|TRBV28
CASSGSGGWQGAGNTIYF
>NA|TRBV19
CASMGWGGNTGELFF
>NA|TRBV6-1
CASRVRTANTEAFF
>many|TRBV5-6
CASSLFEGGYGYTF
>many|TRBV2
CASSEAQFSHQPQHF
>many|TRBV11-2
CASSLLAGVSTGELFF
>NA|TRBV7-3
CASRETIYNEQFF
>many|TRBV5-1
CASSPTRTSGNNEQFF
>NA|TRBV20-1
CSATDRGSPYEQYF
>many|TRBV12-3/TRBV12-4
CASSLGLPSNQQFF
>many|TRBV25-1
CASSEKIGQGTYEQYF
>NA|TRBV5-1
CASRQGIYYGYTF
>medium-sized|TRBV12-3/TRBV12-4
CASSLQTSVGYEQFF
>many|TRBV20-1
CSATRPDRVDQPQHF
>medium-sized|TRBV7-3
CASSLSRGEQFF
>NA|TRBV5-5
CASSLGGLGETQYF
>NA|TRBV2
CASRSGGNEKLFF
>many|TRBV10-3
CAVRTEQYSGNTIYF
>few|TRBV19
CASSIAGSLNTEAFF
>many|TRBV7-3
CASSPTDLGEQYF
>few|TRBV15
CATSKRVTAKGDEQYF
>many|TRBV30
CAWSVMVIDTIYF
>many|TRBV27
CASSAMVRGLQETQYF
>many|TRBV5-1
CASSLGSSYNEQFF
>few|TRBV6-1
CASSEVGPPDTQYF
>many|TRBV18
CASSPRTGELFF
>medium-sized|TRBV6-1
CASRREGNTGELFF
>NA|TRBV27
CASRIGDFGNNEQFF